The 12 T cell receptor beta chains in this list originate from one sample, sequenced in a study of T-cell reconstitution after alpha-beta-depleted transplantation in children. The library targeted TCRbeta and was prepared with unique molecular identifiers. TCRdb passed the PCR reads through MiXCR, listing each CDR3 protein once. The profile covers about 300,000 distinct CDR3 sequences, with around 10% appearing a single time and 7.5% taken by the ten largest. The sequencing here drew on PBMCs, taken before TCRalphabeta/CD19-depleted stem cell transplant. The receptors come from a boy in the first two years of life with acute myeloid leukemia, due to receive a stem cell transplant.

The chain is built from TRBV6-5 and TRBJ2-1; D uncertain. Per germline, CDR1 MNHEY and CDR2 SVGAGI. Between the trimmed V and J ends, which lost 4 bases and 6 bases, there was a span of 19 bases. The CDR3 runs to 16 residues. Here the CDR3 reads CASSSTGPYSGNEQFF. The CDR3 nucleotides are TGTGCCAGCAGTTCGACCGGGCCGTACTCCGGCAATGAGCAGTTCTTC.

This clonotype was found many times. The V gene is TRBV12-3 or TRBV12-4, the J gene TRBJ2-3; D not certain. The CDR3 consists of 13 residues. Trimming stripped 6 bases from V and 6 bases from J, with 13 bases between. The CDR3, as DNA: TGTGCCAGCAGCCAAATGGGATCGGATACGCAGTATTTT. Translated, it gives CASSQMGSDTQYF.

This clonotype showed up many times. The J gene is TRBJ2-7, the V gene TRBV19, with 13 bases identical to TRBD2. V was pared by 8 bases and J by 3 bases, with 13 bases of the junction left unmatched. The CDR3 length is 17 residues. CDR1 and CDR2 from the germline V gene are LNHDA and SQIVND (reference sequence). CDR3 loop: CASAPEWTSGRFYEQYF. The CDR3, as DNA: TGTGCCAGTGCCCCGGAATGGACTAGCGGGAGATTCTACGAGCAGTACTTC.

This clonotype was recorded many times. The genes are TRBV9 and TRBJ2-7; 7 bases are shared with TRBD1. This CDR3 region has 18 residues. The germline CDR1 and CDR2 sequences are SGDLS and YYNGEE. The ends lost 2 bases at V and 1 base at J; junction bases unmatched: 15. As DNA, the CDR3 is TGTGCCAGCAGCGTTGGCCCCCCCGGGACAGTTCCTTCCTACGAGCAGTACTTC. This gives the protein CASSVGPPGTVPSYEQYF.

There are many counts of this clonotype. V usage is TRBV4-2 and J usage is TRBJ1-2; tentatively, D is TRBD1 (5 bases). The CDR3 consists of 14 residues. V was cut by 2 bases and J by 8 bases, with 15 bases left in between. Looked up from germline, CDR1 is LGHNA and CDR2 is YNFKEQ. The CDR3 bases are TGTGCCAGCAGCCAAATCAGTCGGGACGGAGGCTACACCTTC. Translated: CASSQISRDGGYTF.

This clonotype was counted ten times or more. The CDR3 sequence is CASSFLSTDTQYF. CDR3 sequence (DNA): TGTGCCAGCAGTTTCCTGTCCACAGATACGCAGTATTTT. The rearrangement joins TRBV28 to TRBJ2-3; unclear D gene. Germline V lookup: CDR1 MDHEN, CDR2 SYDVKM. The CDR3 extends over 13 amino acids. V lost 3 bases and J 2 bases, leaving 6 bases between the germline ends.

Ten or more counts support this clonotype. This chain joins TRBV9 and TRBJ2-1, with 7 bases lining up with TRBD2. Germline assignment: CDR1 SGDLS and CDR2 YYNGEE. V was pared by 0 bases and J by 2 bases, with 5 bases of the junction left unmatched. This CDR3 is built from 16 residues. The CDR3 here is CASSVEAAGAYNEQFF. CDR3 DNA sequence: TGTGCCAGCAGCGTAGAAGCGGCGGGGGCCTACAATGAGCAGTTCTTC. Based on the CDR3 plus reference TRBV9 and TRBJ2-1, the full variable domain is DSGVTQTPKHLITATGQRVTLRCSPRSGDLSVYWYQQSLDQGLQFLIQYYNGEERAKGNILERFSAQQFPDLHSELNLSSLELGDSALYFCASSVEAAGAYNEQFFGPGTRLTVL.

This clonotype was seen many times. The chain links TRBV24-1 to TRBJ2-3, with 8 bases matching TRBD1. With V trimmed by 9 bases and J by 6 bases, 7 bases remained unmatched. CDR3 length: 13 residues. CDR1 is KGHDR and CDR2 is SFDVKD in the germline V gene. The CDR3 DNA reads as TGTGCCACCTCCCGGGACAGGCGGGATACGCAGTATTTT. Its protein product is CATSRDRRDTQYF.

This clonotype appeared a few times. The V and J genes are TRBV20-1 and TRBJ1-1; weak D call: TRBD1 (6 bases). The CDR3 runs 16 residues. Trimming removed 1 base at V and 4 bases at J, with 19 bases between. The germline gives CDR1 DFQATT, CDR2 SNEGSKA (reference sequence). CDR3 bases: TGCAGTGCTAGAGCCACGGGTATCAGGGGAGCCACTGAAGCTTTCTTT. This sequence encodes CSARATGIRGATEAFF.

On this clonotype: This could be a read error, since a much larger clone is one nucleotide away. This chain connects TRBV28 to TRBJ2-7, with D tentatively TRBD1 (6 bases). The CDR3 has 13 residues. The germline gives CDR1 MDHEN, CDR2 SYDVKM. Trimming removed 5 bases at V and 2 bases at J, with 10 bases between. Here the CDR3 reads CASSATGTYEQYF. The CDR3 nucleotides are TGTGCCAGCAGTGCCACAGGGACCTACGAGCAGTACTTC.

V usage is TRBV24-1 and J usage is TRBJ2-1, with 9 nucleotides matching TRBD2. Germline V CDR1 and CDR2: KGHDR, SFDVKD. Trimming removed 0 bases from V and 3 bases from J; junction bases left unmatched: 8. The CDR3 length is 18 residues. CDR3 region: CATSDLPTTSGLYNEQFF. CDR3 sequence (DNA): TGTGCCACCAGTGATTTGCCTACAACTAGCGGGCTCTACAATGAGCAGTTCTTC.

In this sample, this clonotype turned up many times. V is TRBV24-1 and J is TRBJ1-5, with D unresolved. With 0 bases removed from V and 0 bases from J, the gap between germline ends came to 2 bases. Germline V lookup: CDR1 KGHDR, CDR2 SFDVKD. The CDR3 has 14 amino acids. The CDR3 region has the DNA TGTGCCACCAGTGATTTGTATAGCAATCAGCCCCAGCATTTT. It encodes CATSDLYSNQPQHF.